Listed below are T cell receptor beta chains from one sample, sequenced in a study of blood T cell repertoires in COVID-19. Some clones are missing from TCRdb's copy, which holds only in-frame ones; the method was immunoSEQ multiplex PCR. The top ten clones hold roughly 7.5% of a sample with 150,000 to 200,000 clones, over 80% of them seen once. The sequencing sample was made of peripheral blood. These receptors were taken from a woman in her 70s with COVID-19, enrolled during active disease. The CDR3 runs from the conserved cysteine through the conserved F or W. D genes are given only for firm matches. Clone size is shown for a subset of rows, as once, few, many or a class of expanded clone.

>-|TRBD1|TRBJ1-5|TRBV7-8
TGTGCCAGCAGCAATAACAGGGGCGGTCAGCCCCAGCATTTT
CASSNNRGGQPQHF
>-|TRBD2|TRBJ2-1|TRBV5-4
TGTGCCAGCAGCTTGGGACTAGCGGTCCCAACAGCCTACAATGAGCAGTTCTTC
CASSLGLAVPTAYNEQFF
>-|TRBD2|TRBJ2-7|TRBV4-3
TGCGCCAGCAGCCAAGATCGCGGGAGTGTCCACGAGCAGTACTTC
CASSQDRGSVHEQYF
>few|TRBD2|TRBJ2-2|TRBV28
TGTGCCAGCAGTATCGGGGGAGGGCCCGCCGGGGAGCTGTTTTTT
CASSIGGGPAGELFF
>once|-|TRBJ2-5|TRBV5-1
TGCGCCAGCAGCTTGGTGGGGAGTCAAGAGACCCAGTACTTC
CASSLVGSQETQYF
>-|-|TRBJ1-5|TRBV5-1
TGCGCCAGCAGCTTAATGGGCAGTAGCAATCAGCCCCAGCATTTT
CASSLMGSSNQPQHF
>few|TRBD1|TRBJ1-5|TRBV18
TGTGCCAGCTCACCGGGGGACAGACTACTTAGCAATCAGCCCCAGCATTTT
CASSPGDRLLSNQPQHF
>-|-|TRBJ1-4|TRBV7-8
TGTGCCAGCAGCTTATTAGCGGGGGGTTGGGCCGAACTGTTTTTT
CASSLLAGGWAELFF
>-|-|TRBJ2-3|TRBV21-1
TGTGCCAGCAGCTCGTCGGACAGGGAGAAGAGCACAGATACGCAGTATTTT
CASSSSDREKSTDTQYF
>-|TRBD2|TRBJ2-7|TRBV7-2
TGTGCCAGCAGCTTTTTGACTAGCGGGAGGGCCCCCTACGAGCAGTACTTC
CASSFLTSGRAPYEQYF
>once|-|TRBJ1-5|TRBV21-1
TGTGCCAGCAGCAAAGTTGGACAGGCAGGAAATCAGCCCCAGCATTTT
CASSKVGQAGNQPQHF
>-|TRBD2|TRBJ2-1|TRBV2
TGTGCCAGCAGTATTTTTAGCGGGAGCGGCAGTGAGCAGTTCTTC
CASSIFSGSGSEQFF
>-|-|TRBJ2-7|TRBV5-6
TGTGCCAGCACCCCGCGGGGAAGCAGGACAAAATCCTACGAGCAGTACTTC
CASTPRGSRTKSYEQYF
>-|TRBD1|TRBJ1-2|TRBV28
TGTGCCAGCAGACACCGGGACAGCAGGACCTATGGCTACACCTTC
CASRHRDSRTYGYTF
>once|TRBD1|TRBJ1-2|TRBV19
TGTGCCAGTAGTCTTACAGGGGACTATGGCTACACCTTC
CASSLTGDYGYTF
>-|-|TRBJ2-1|TRBV20-1
TGCAGTGCAAGGGGTAACAATGAGCAGTTCTTC
CSARGNNEQFF
>-|TRBD1|TRBJ2-7|TRBV3-1/TRBV3-2
TGTGCCAGCAGCCGTACAGGGGGCCCCTCCTACGAGCAGTACTTC
CASSRTGGPSYEQYF
>-|TRBD1|TRBJ2-3|TRBV4-3
TGCGCCAGCAGCCAGTCTACAGGGGCAGATACGCAGTATTTT
CASSQSTGADTQYF
>-|TRBD1|TRBJ1-6|TRBV7-6
TGTGCCAGCAGCCCCGACAGGGGAAATTCACCCCTCCACTTT
CASSPDRGNSPLHF
>once|-|TRBJ2-5|TRBV5-6
TGTGCCAGCAGCTTACCAGGGCGACAAGAGACCCAGTACTTC
CASSLPGRQETQYF
>-|-|TRBJ2-1|TRBV11-2
TGTGCCAGCAGCTTAGTTCTTGGCGCGAGGAGCAATGAGCAGTTCTTC
CASSLVLGARSNEQFF
>-|-|TRBJ2-2|TRBV29-1
TGCAGCATCCGACAGTGGACCGGGGAGCTGTTTTTT
CSIRQWTGELFF
>-|TRBD1|TRBJ2-1|TRBV27
TGTGCCAGCAGTTTTCTTACAGACAGGGGCAATGAGCAGTTCTTC
CASSFLTDRGNEQFF